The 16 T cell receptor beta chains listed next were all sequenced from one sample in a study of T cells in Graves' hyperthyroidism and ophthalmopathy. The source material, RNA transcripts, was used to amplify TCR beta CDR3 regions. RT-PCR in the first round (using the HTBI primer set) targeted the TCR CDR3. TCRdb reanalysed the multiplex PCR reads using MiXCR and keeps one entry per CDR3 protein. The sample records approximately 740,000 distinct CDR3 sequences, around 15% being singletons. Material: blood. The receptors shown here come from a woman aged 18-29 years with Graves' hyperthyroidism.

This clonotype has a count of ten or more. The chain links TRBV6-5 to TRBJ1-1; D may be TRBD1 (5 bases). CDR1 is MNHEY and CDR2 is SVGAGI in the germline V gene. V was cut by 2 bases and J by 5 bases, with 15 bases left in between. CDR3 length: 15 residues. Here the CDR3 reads CASSYGGEVRTEAFF. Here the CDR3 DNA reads TGTGCCAGCAGTTACGGGGGGGAAGTTCGAACTGAAGCTTTCTTT.

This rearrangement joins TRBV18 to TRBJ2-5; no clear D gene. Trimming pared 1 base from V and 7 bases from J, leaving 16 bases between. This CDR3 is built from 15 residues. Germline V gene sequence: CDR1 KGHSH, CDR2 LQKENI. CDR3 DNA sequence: TGTGCCAGCTCACCACATAAAGGGAAGAAAGTGACCCAGTACTTC. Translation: CASSPHKGKKVTQYF.

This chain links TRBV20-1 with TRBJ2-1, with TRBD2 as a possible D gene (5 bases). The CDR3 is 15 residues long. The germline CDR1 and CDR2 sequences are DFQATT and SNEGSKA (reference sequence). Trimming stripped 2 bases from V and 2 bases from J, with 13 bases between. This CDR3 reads CSARPPWGAYNEQFF. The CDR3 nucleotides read TGCAGTGCTAGACCCCCCTGGGGAGCCTACAATGAGCAGTTCTTC.

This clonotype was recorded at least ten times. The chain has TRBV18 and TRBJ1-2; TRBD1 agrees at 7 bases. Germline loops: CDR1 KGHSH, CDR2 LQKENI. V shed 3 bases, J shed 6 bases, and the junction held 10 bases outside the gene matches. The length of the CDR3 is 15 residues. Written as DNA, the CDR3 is TGTGCCAGCTCACCTCGGGACAGTTCCAAGGATGGCTACACCTTC. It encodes CASSPRDSSKDGYTF.

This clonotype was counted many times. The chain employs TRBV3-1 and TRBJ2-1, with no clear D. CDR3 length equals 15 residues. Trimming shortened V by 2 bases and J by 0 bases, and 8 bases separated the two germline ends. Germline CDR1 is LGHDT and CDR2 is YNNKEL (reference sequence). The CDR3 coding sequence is TGTGCCAGCAGCCAATTCCAGAGCTCCTACAATGAGCAGTTCTTC. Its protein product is CASSQFQSSYNEQFF.

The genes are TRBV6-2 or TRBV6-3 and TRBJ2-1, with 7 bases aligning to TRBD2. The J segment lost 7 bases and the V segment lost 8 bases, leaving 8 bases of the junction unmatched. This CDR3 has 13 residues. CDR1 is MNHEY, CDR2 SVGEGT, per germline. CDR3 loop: CASVRAGPNEQFF. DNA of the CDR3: TGTGCCAGCGTCCGAGCGGGACCTAATGAGCAGTTCTTC.

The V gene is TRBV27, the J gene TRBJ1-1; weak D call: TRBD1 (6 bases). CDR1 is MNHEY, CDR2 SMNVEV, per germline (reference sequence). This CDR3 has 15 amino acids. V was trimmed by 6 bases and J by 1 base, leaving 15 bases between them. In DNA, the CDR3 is TGTGCCAGCAGAACAGGGTTACGGGCGAACACTGAAGCTTTCTTT. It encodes CASRTGLRANTEAFF.

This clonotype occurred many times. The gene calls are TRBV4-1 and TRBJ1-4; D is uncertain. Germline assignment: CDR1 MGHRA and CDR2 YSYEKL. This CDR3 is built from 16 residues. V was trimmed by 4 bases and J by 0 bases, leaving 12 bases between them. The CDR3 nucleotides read TGCGCCAGCAGCCCAACGGTCCGGCCAACTAATGAAAAACTGTTTTTT. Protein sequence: CASSPTVRPTNEKLFF.

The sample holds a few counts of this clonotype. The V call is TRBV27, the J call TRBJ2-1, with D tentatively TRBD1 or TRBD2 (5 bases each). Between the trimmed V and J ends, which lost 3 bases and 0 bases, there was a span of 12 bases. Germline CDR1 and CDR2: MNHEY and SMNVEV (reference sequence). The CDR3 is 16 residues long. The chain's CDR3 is CASSFWAGSSYNEQFF. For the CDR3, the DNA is TGTGCCAGCAGTTTTTGGGCAGGGAGCTCCTACAATGAGCAGTTCTTC.

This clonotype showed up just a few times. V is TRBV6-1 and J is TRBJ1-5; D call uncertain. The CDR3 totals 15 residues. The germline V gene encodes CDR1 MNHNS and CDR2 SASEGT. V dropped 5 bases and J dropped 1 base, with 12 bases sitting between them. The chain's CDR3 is CASSNERKSNQPQHF. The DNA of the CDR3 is TGTGCCAGCAGTAACGAAAGGAAGAGCAATCAGCCCCAGCATTTT.

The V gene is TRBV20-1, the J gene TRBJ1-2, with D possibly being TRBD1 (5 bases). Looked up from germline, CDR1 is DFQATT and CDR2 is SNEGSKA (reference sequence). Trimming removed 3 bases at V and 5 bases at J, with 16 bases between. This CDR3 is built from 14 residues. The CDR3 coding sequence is TGCAGTGCTAGCCTTCTCTCGGGGCGGTATGGCTACACCTTC. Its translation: CSASLLSGRYGYTF.

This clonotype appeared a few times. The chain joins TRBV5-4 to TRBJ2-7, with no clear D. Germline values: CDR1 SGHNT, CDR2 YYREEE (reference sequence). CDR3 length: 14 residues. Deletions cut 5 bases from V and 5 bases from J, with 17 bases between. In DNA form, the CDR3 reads TGTGCCAGCAGGTTGAGTCTGTCGTCGGACGAGCAGTACTTC. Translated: CASRLSLSSDEQYF.

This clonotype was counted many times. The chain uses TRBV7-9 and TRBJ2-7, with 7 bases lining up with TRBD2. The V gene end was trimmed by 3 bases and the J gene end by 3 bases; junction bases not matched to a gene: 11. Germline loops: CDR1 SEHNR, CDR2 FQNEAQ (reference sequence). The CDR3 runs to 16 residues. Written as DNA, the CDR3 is TGTGCCAGCAGCTTGGGAGGGGTTAGTCTCAACTACGAGCAGTACTTC. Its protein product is CASSLGGVSLNYEQYF.

The CDR3 nucleotides are TGTGCCAGCAGCCCCAGGGGGCTAGCGGGAGTCGGAGACATTCAGTACTTC. It codes for CASSPRGLAGVGDIQYF. V and J are TRBV7-2 and TRBJ2-4; the match to TRBD2 covers 10 bases. The CDR3 covers 17 residues. With V trimmed by 5 bases and J by 8 bases, 15 bases remained unmatched. Germline V lookup: CDR1 SGHTA, CDR2 FQGNSA.

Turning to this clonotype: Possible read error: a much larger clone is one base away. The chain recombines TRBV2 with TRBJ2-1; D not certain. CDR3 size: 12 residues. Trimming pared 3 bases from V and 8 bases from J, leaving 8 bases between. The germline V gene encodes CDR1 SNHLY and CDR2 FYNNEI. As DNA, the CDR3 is TGTGCCAGCAGTGAGACTGGGGATGAGCAGTTCTTC. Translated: CASSETGDEQFF.

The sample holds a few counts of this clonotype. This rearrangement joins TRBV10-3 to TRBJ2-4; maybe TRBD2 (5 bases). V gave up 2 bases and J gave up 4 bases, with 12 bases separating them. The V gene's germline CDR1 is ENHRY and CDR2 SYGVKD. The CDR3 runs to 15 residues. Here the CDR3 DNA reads TGTGCCATCAGTGAGGAGCGGACCGCGAAAAACATTCAGTACTTC. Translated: CAISEERTAKNIQYF.